Following are 24 T cell receptor beta chains from one sample sequenced in a study of T cell changes during pregnancy in multiple sclerosis. Assay: immunoSEQ multiplex PCR; the TCRdb copy retains only in-frame clones and omits some. This table has around 88,000 clones, 90% to 95% appearing once. Sequenced material: peripheral blood, taken after pregnancy. Receptor source: a female donor in good health, enrolled as a control in a pregnancy study.

The J gene is TRBJ1-4, the V gene TRBV5-5; D might be TRBD1 (5 bases). Germline V lookup: CDR1 SGHKS, CDR2 YYEKEE (reference sequence). This CDR3 region has 13 residues. Trimming took off 2 bases at V and 7 bases at J, with 9 bases between the two ends. This CDR3 reads CASSFLRGEKLFF. The CDR3 region has the DNA TGTGCCAGCAGCTTCCTTAGGGGTGAAAAACTGTTTTTT.

The chain employs TRBV7-2 and TRBJ2-5; no reliable D call. This CDR3 region has 17 residues. Looked up from germline, CDR1 is SGHTA and CDR2 is FQGNSA. Trimming removed 0 bases at V and 1 base at J, with 15 bases between. The CDR3 loop is CASSLAVWASSQETQYF. The DNA for the CDR3 is TGTGCCAGCAGCTTAGCAGTCTGGGCCTCGAGCCAAGAGACCCAGTACTTC.

The chain recombines TRBV29-1 with TRBJ1-2, with TRBD1 as a possible D gene (6 bases). The germline V gene has CDR1 SQVTM and CDR2 ANQGSEA. With 7 bases removed from V and 0 bases from J, the gap between germline ends came to 15 bases. The CDR3 sequence is 14 residues long. The CDR3 region is CSAAPDSSNYGYTF. The CDR3 DNA follows: TGCAGCGCCGCACCGGACAGCTCTAACTATGGCTACACCTTC. Together with reference TRBV29-1 and TRBJ1-2, the CDR3 gives the full variable domain: SAVISQKPSRDICQRGTSLTIQCQVDSQVTMMFWYRQQPGQSLTLIATANQGSEATYESGFVIDKFPISRPNLTFSTLTVSNMSPEDSSIYLCSAAPDSSNYGYTFGSGTRLTVV.

The chain has TRBV2 and TRBJ1-2; weak D call: TRBD1 (6 bases). The CDR3 is 15 amino acids. CDR1 and CDR2 (germline): SNHLY, FYNNEI. V gave up 2 bases and J gave up 4 bases, with 14 bases separating them. In DNA, the CDR3 is TGTGCCAGCAGTGAAAGGGGGGGCGTTCGCTATGGCTACACCTTC. Translation gives CASSERGGVRYGYTF.

This chain links TRBV4-1 with TRBJ1-6; D unresolved. The germline CDR1 and CDR2 sequences are MGHRA and YSYEKL. V shed 4 bases and J shed 7 bases, with 20 bases lying between them. The CDR3 has 17 residues. The CDR3 loop is CASSPHGGPFWNSPLHF. CDR3 coding DNA: TGCGCCAGCAGCCCCCACGGCGGTCCGTTCTGGAATTCACCCCTCCACTTT.

The chain links TRBV10-1 to TRBJ1-1; 8 bases agree with TRBD1. The CDR3 is 16 amino acids. Unmatched junction bases numbered 7, after V lost 3 bases and J lost 1 base. Germline CDR1 is WNHNN and CDR2 is SYGVQD (reference sequence). The CDR3 region is CASSESAGGPNTEAFF. The CDR3 DNA follows: TGCGCCAGCAGTGAAAGCGCAGGGGGCCCGAACACTGAAGCTTTCTTT.

The chain has TRBV9 and TRBJ1-1, with a weak D call TRBD1 (5 bases). Germline V lookup: CDR1 SGDLS, CDR2 YYNGEE. The CDR3 is made up of 16 amino acids. The ends were cut back, 3 bases at V and 3 bases at J, with 18 bases in the middle. CDR3 amino acids: CASSAGGRGLYTEAFF. The CDR3 DNA sequence: TGTGCCAGCAGCGCGGGAGGGAGGGGCCTCTACACTGAAGCTTTCTTT.

The genes are TRBV9 and TRBJ2-7; 8 bases agree with TRBD2. V shed 4 bases and J 2 bases; nucleotides not matched to a gene: 14. Germline lookup yields CDR1 SGDLS and CDR2 YYNGEE. This CDR3 has 17 residues. CDR3 sequence (DNA): TGTGCCAGCAGCAGGACAGCCGGGACTAGAAACACCTACGAGCAGTACTTC. Protein product: CASSRTAGTRNTYEQYF. The whole variable domain, remainder taken from reference TRBV9 and TRBJ2-7, is DSGVTQTPKHLITATGQRVTLRCSPRSGDLSVYWYQQSLDQGLQFLIQYYNGEERAKGNILERFSAQQFPDLHSELNLSSLELGDSALYFCASSRTAGTRNTYEQYFGPGTRLTVT.

CDR3 residues: CASSVGQYNEQFF. The CDR3 region has the DNA TGTGCCAGCAGTGTGGGACAGTACAATGAGCAGTTCTTC. The J gene is TRBJ2-1, the V gene TRBV27; 7 positions agree with TRBD1. Unmatched junction bases numbered 2, after V lost 5 bases and J lost 4 bases. Germline V gene sequence: CDR1 MNHEY, CDR2 SMNVEV (reference sequence). The CDR3 is 13 residues long.

The rearrangement links TRBV20-1 to TRBJ2-7; D is perhaps TRBD1 (6 bases). There are 11 residues in the CDR3. The V gene lost 3 bases and the J gene lost 4 bases, with 7 bases spanning the gap. CDR1 and CDR2 (germline): DFQATT, SNEGSKA (reference sequence). Written as DNA, the CDR3 is TGCAGTGCTAGTGACAGGTACGAGCAGTACTTC. Translation: CSASDRYEQYF.

The rearrangement links TRBV2 to TRBJ2-3, with 9 bases matching TRBD2. This CDR3 region has 16 residues. The germline V gene has CDR1 SNHLY and CDR2 FYNNEI. V was pared by 7 bases and J by 4 bases, with 12 bases of the junction left unmatched. The DNA for the CDR3 is TGTGCCAGCACCGAGCTGCGGGGGGGTTTCGCAGATACGCAGTATTTT. This sequence encodes CASTELRGGFADTQYF.

This chain uses TRBV7-9 with TRBJ1-4; a possible D gene is TRBD1 (6 bases). Looked up from germline, CDR1 is SEHNR and CDR2 is FQNEAQ (reference sequence). Trimming took 10 bases from V and 11 from J, leaving 23 bases between them. This CDR3 has 14 residues. CDR3 sequence: CATIEGGGPQKLFF. As DNA, the CDR3 is TGTGCCACTATAGAGGGGGGGGGCCCACAGAAACTGTTTTTT.

This chain links TRBV5-6 with TRBJ2-7; D might be TRBD2 (6 bases). This CDR3 is 14 amino acids long. Germline CDR1 SGHDT, CDR2 YYEEEE. V dropped 4 bases and J dropped 4 bases, with 15 bases sitting between them. The CDR3 DNA reads TGTGCCAGCAGCACCACCGGAGGGAGATACGAGCAGTACTTC. Amino acids: CASSTTGGRYEQYF.

This chain joins TRBV9 and TRBJ1-2; 9 bases are shared with TRBD1. The CDR3 is made up of 16 amino acids. J lost 6 bases, V lost 3 bases, and 12 bases had no gene match. The germline gives CDR1 SGDLS, CDR2 YYNGEE. The CDR3 reads CASSGMSGTGFDGYTF. CDR3 coding DNA: TGTGCCAGCAGCGGTATGTCCGGGACAGGGTTCGATGGCTACACCTTC.

The chain uses TRBV7-8 and TRBJ2-7; perhaps TRBD2 as D (5 bases). The CDR3 sequence is 14 residues long. V lost 2 bases to trimming and J lost 3 bases, with 11 bases between them. From germline, CDR1 is SGHVS and CDR2 FQNEAQ. As DNA, the CDR3 is TGTGCCAGCAGCTTAAGTGATGGAGGCTACGAGCAGTACTTC. Its translation: CASSLSDGGYEQYF.

Worth noting for this clone: A junction boundary mismatches the germline segment, possibly from a read error. The CDR3 loop reads CASSVGLQETQYF. The CDR3 nucleotides are TGCGCCAGCAGCGTAGGACTGCAAGAGACCCAGTACTTC. This chain joins TRBV11-2 and TRBJ2-5; possibly TRBD2 for D (5 bases). The germline CDR1 and CDR2 sequences are SGHAT and FQNNGV. CDR3 length: 13 residues.

The CDR3: CASSFGSRRNTEAFF. The CDR3 DNA sequence: TGTGCCAGCAGTTTTGGTAGCCGACGAAACACTGAAGCTTTCTTT. This sequence joins TRBV27 and TRBJ1-1; no clear D. The CDR3 contains 15 residues. The V end was cut by 3 bases, the J end by 2 bases, with 13 bases between. The germline CDR1 and CDR2 sequences are MNHEY and SMNVEV (reference sequence).

The CDR3 protein is CASSVVGGGTDTQYF. CDR3 nucleotides: TGTGCCAGCAGCGTAGTTGGAGGCGGCACAGATACGCAGTATTTT. This chain connects TRBV9 to TRBJ2-3; TRBD2 might be the D (5 bases). The length of the CDR3 is 15 residues. The germline gives CDR1 SGDLS, CDR2 YYNGEE. V gave up 0 bases and J gave up 1 base, with 9 bases separating them.

In this sample, this clone turned up once. This chain uses TRBV5-6 with TRBJ2-7; tentative D call: TRBD1 (5 bases). The germline V and J ends were trimmed by 2 bases and 2 bases, with 11 bases remaining between them. This CDR3 comprises 14 residues. Germline loops: CDR1 SGHDT, CDR2 YYEEEE. CDR3 in amino acids: CASSFRVVPYEQYF. Written as DNA, the CDR3 is TGTGCCAGCAGCTTCAGGGTCGTTCCCTACGAGCAGTACTTC.

This chain connects TRBV19 to TRBJ1-5, with D unresolved. The germline CDR1 and CDR2 sequences are LNHDA and SQIVND (reference sequence). The ends were cut back, 11 bases at V and 8 bases at J, with 16 bases in the middle. This CDR3 comprises 12 residues. The CDR3 here is CAAGLGYEPQHF. CDR3 DNA sequence: TGTGCCGCGGGCTTGGGGTATGAGCCCCAGCATTTT.

The gene calls are TRBV10-1 and TRBJ2-7; TRBD1 matches at 9 bases. Per the germline V gene, CDR1 is WNHNN and CDR2 is SYGVQD (reference sequence). The J segment lost 4 bases and the V segment lost 0 bases, leaving 4 bases of the junction unmatched. The CDR3 length is 15 residues. CDR3 sequence: CASSESGTGNYEQYF. In nucleotides, the CDR3 is TGCGCCAGCAGTGAGTCGGGGACAGGGAATTACGAGCAGTACTTC.

In this sample, this clone turned up once. The J gene is TRBJ2-7, the V gene TRBV13; possibly TRBD1 for D (6 bases). The CDR3 has 16 amino acids. V shed 4 bases and J shed 3 bases, with 19 bases lying between them. CDR1 is PRHDT, CDR2 FYEKMQ, per germline (reference sequence). The CDR3 region is CASSSVDSLMNYEQYF. CDR3 nucleotides: TGTGCCAGCAGCTCCGTGGACAGCTTAATGAACTACGAGCAGTACTTC.

The chain links TRBV7-9 to TRBJ1-2; D is uncertain. The CDR3 spans 12 residues. CDR1 and CDR2 (germline): SEHNR, FQNEAQ (reference sequence). Trimming removed 5 bases from V and 6 bases from J, with 10 bases in between. The DNA for the CDR3 is TGTGCCAGCAGCCCTGGGAGGGATGGCTACACCTTC. Amino acids: CASSPGRDGYTF. Based on the CDR3 plus reference TRBV7-9 and TRBJ1-2, the full variable domain is DTGVSQNPRHKITKRGQNVTFRCDPISEHNRLYWYRQTLGQGPEFLTYFQNEAQLEKSRLLSDRFSAERPKGSFSTLEIQRTEQGDSAMYLCASSPGRDGYTFGSGTRLTVV.

The chain combines TRBV19 with TRBJ2-3; D is perhaps TRBD2 (6 bases). In germline, CDR1 is LNHDA, CDR2 SQIVND (reference sequence). The CDR3 length is 13 residues. Deletions cut 5 bases from V and 4 bases from J, with 10 bases between. The CDR3 spells CASSSLAADTQYF. The DNA of the CDR3 is TGTGCCAGTAGTTCACTAGCTGCAGATACGCAGTATTTT.